The 29 T cell receptor beta chains presented below share a single source sample, sequenced in a study of blood T cell repertoires in COVID-19. Profiling relied on immunoSEQ multiplex PCR, and the TCRdb table lists in-frame clones only, not all of them. The sample yields 350,000 to 500,000 clones, about 88% seen once. Material for sequencing was PBMCs or T cells enriched from blood (not recorded which). These receptor sequences come from a woman younger than 35 who had been exposed to COVID-19.

The V and J genes are TRBV28 and TRBJ2-1; no firm D call. Looked up from germline, CDR1 is MDHEN and CDR2 is SYDVKM. The CDR3 sequence is 13 residues long. Trimming took off 2 bases at V and 3 bases at J, with 5 bases between the two ends. CDR3 in amino acids: CASSLSSYNEQFF. For the CDR3, the DNA is TGTGCCAGCAGTTTAAGTAGCTACAATGAGCAGTTCTTC. The complete variable domain, with remaining parts taken from reference TRBV28 and TRBJ2-1, reads DVKVTQSSRYLVKRTGEKVFLECVQDMDHENMFWYRQDPGLGLRLIYFSYDVKMKEKGDIPEGYSVSREKKERFSLILESASTNQTSMYLCASSLSSYNEQFFGPGTRLTVL.

The J gene is TRBJ1-1, the V gene TRBV3-1 (or the pseudogene TRBV3-2), with 10 bases lining up with TRBD1. Germline lookup yields CDR1 LGHDT and CDR2 YNNKEL (reference sequence). The ends lost 0 bases at V and 6 bases at J; junction bases unmatched: 4. The CDR3 loop spans 15 amino acids. The CDR3 sequence is CASSQDHGQGAEAFF. Here the CDR3 DNA reads TGTGCCAGCAGCCAAGATCATGGACAGGGGGCTGAAGCTTTCTTT.

This chain links TRBV5-1 with TRBJ1-5, with TRBD1 matching over 8 bases. This CDR3 is built from 15 residues. Trimming took 2 bases from V and 3 from J; bases not matched to a gene: 4. CDR1 is SGHRS and CDR2 is YFSETQ in the germline V gene. The CDR3 sequence is CASSLTGGYNQPQHF. CDR3 nucleotide sequence: TGCGCCAGCAGCTTAACAGGGGGGTACAATCAGCCCCAGCATTTT.

The chain is built from TRBV18 and TRBJ1-1; 7 nucleotides line up with TRBD1. The germline gives CDR1 KGHSH, CDR2 LQKENI. With 5 bases clipped from V and 7 bases from J, the junction kept 13 bases outside the gene matches. The CDR3 spans 15 residues. DNA for the CDR3: TGTGCCAGCTCATCGCGCCGGGACAGAACAATTGAAGCTTTCTTT. Translated: CASSSRRDRTIEAFF.

The rearrangement links TRBV7-8 to TRBJ2-2; D gene uncertain. Deletions cut 5 bases from V and 9 bases from J, with 10 bases between. CDR3 length equals 12 residues. CDR1 and CDR2 from the germline V gene are SGHVS and FQNEAQ. CDR3 nucleotide sequence: TGTGCCAGCAGCCAAATTGGGCGGGAGCTGTTTTTT. Amino acids: CASSQIGRELFF.

The V and J genes are TRBV29-1 and TRBJ2-5; tentative D call: TRBD2 (5 bases). Germline V lookup: CDR1 SQVTM, CDR2 ANQGSEA. This CDR3 is built from 14 residues. V lost 6 bases and J 2 bases, leaving 16 bases between the germline ends. The CDR3 DNA reads TGCAGCGTCCACCGGTGGACTGGACAAGAGACCCAGTACTTC. As protein: CSVHRWTGQETQYF.

The rearrangement uses TRBV19 and TRBJ2-5, with TRBD2 matching 9 bases. The J segment lost 3 bases and the V segment lost 3 bases, leaving 8 bases of the junction unmatched. This CDR3 has 16 amino acids. Germline CDR1 LNHDA, CDR2 SQIVND (reference sequence). The CDR3 sequence is CASSITSSGGKETQYF. CDR3 in DNA: TGTGCCAGTAGTATTACAAGTAGCGGGGGAAAAGAGACCCAGTACTTC.

This clone was detected only once. The chain links TRBV13 to TRBJ1-2, with 9 bases identical to TRBD1. Germline values: CDR1 PRHDT, CDR2 FYEKMQ (reference sequence). With 3 bases clipped from V and 2 bases from J, the junction kept 1 base outside the gene matches. The CDR3 spans 14 residues. This CDR3 is CASSFGQGNYGYTF. In nucleotides, the CDR3 is TGTGCCAGCAGCTTTGGACAGGGGAACTATGGCTACACCTTC.

The chain employs TRBV3-1 (or the pseudogene TRBV3-2) and TRBJ2-7, with D perhaps matching TRBD2 (5 bases). The V end lost 6 bases, the J end lost 2 bases, and 14 bases lay between the germline ends. Germline-derived CDR1 and CDR2 are LGHDT and YNNKEL (reference sequence). This CDR3 region has 14 residues. The CDR3 nucleotides read TGTGCCAGCAGTGATCTCCCGGGGACCTACGAGCAGTACTTC. This translates into CASSDLPGTYEQYF.

This clone showed up just once. The V gene is TRBV11-3, the J gene TRBJ2-5, with D maybe TRBD1 (6 bases). Trimming pared 3 bases from V and 4 bases from J, leaving 15 bases between. Looked up from germline, CDR1 is SGHNT and CDR2 is YENEEA. The CDR3 totals 15 residues. The CDR3 bases are TGTGCCAGCAGCTTTGGGCAGGGGACGGGAGAGACCCAGTACTTC. Encoded protein: CASSFGQGTGETQYF.

The chain uses TRBV28 and TRBJ1-3; D gene uncertain. The CDR3 consists of 13 residues. V was trimmed by 7 bases and J by 3 bases, leaving 10 bases between them. From germline, CDR1 is MDHEN and CDR2 SYDVKM. CDR3 in DNA: TGTGCCAGCATCGGAGGAGGTGGAAACACCATATATTTT. Residues: CASIGGGGNTIYF. The entire variable domain, with the rest obtained from reference TRBV28 and TRBJ1-3, is as follows: DVKVTQSSRYLVKRTGEKVFLECVQDMDHENMFWYRQDPGLGLRLIYFSYDVKMKEKGDIPEGYSVSREKKERFSLILESASTNQTSMYLCASIGGGGNTIYFGEGSWLTVV.

The V gene is TRBV5-5, the J gene TRBJ2-7; D is perhaps TRBD2 (6 bases). Germline lookup yields CDR1 SGHKS and CDR2 YYEKEE (reference sequence). Trimming stripped 3 bases from V and 12 bases from J, with 13 bases between. The CDR3 runs to 11 residues. CDR3: CASSWGDGVYF. Written as DNA, the CDR3 is TGTGCCAGCAGCTGGGGGGACGGAGTGTACTTC.

The genes are TRBV28 and TRBJ1-5; D unclear. Germline V gene lookup returns CDR1 MDHEN and CDR2 SYDVKM. CDR3 length: 14 amino acids. The ends were cut back, 5 bases at V and 7 bases at J, with 15 bases in the middle. The CDR3 region has the DNA TGTGCCAGCAGTCGCGTATCCGAGGGCCAGCCCCAGCATTTT. Residues: CASSRVSEGQPQHF.

Of note for this clone: An end of the junction differs from the germline gene, which may be a read error. The rearrangement uses TRBV28 and TRBJ2-4, with 7 bases identical to TRBD2. This CDR3 contains 15 residues. Germline V gene lookup returns CDR1 MDHEN and CDR2 SYDVKM. The CDR3 spells CASSIWGGSYQDQYF. CDR3 DNA: TGTGCCAGCAGTATATGGGGGGGATCATACCAGGATCAGTACTTC.

V usage is TRBV5-1 and J usage is TRBJ2-2; 7 bases line up with TRBD1. This CDR3 has 15 amino acids. Germline CDR1 SGHRS, CDR2 YFSETQ. V was pared by 4 bases and J by 1 base, with 4 bases of the junction left unmatched. CDR3 loop: CASSSRTGNTGELFF. CDR3 bases: TGCGCCAGCAGCAGCCGGACAGGGAACACCGGGGAGCTGTTTTTT.

V usage is TRBV19 and J usage is TRBJ1-5, with D maybe TRBD1 (5 bases). The CDR3 runs to 16 residues. Germline CDR1 LNHDA, CDR2 SQIVND (reference sequence). The V gene lost 7 bases and the J gene lost 2 bases, with 18 bases spanning the gap. Here the CDR3 reads CASTDSGLIGNQPQHF. The CDR3 nucleotides read TGTGCCAGTACCGACTCGGGACTGATAGGCAATCAGCCCCAGCATTTT.

This clone came up a few times. The V gene is TRBV7-9, the J gene TRBJ1-5; 8 bases map to TRBD1. The CDR3 extends over 14 amino acids. Germline V lookup: CDR1 SEHNR, CDR2 FQNEAQ (reference sequence). Unmatched junction bases numbered 5, after V lost 4 bases and J lost 6 bases. DNA of the CDR3: TGTGCCAGCAGCTCGGGACAGGAGGGTCAGCCCCAGCATTTT. Translation gives CASSSGQEGQPQHF.

The rearrangement joins TRBV12-2 to TRBJ2-7; the table gives TRBD2 as D, unverified against the DNA. TRBV12-2 has pseudogene status. The CDR3 consists of 18 residues. CDR3 sequence reads: CASRLGQPGTSGSREQYF. The CDR3 DNA is TGTGCAAGTCGCTTAGGGCAACCCGGGACTAGCGGGAGTCGGGAGCAGTACTTC.

The chain employs TRBV7-2 and TRBJ2-3; 14 bases agree with TRBD2. The CDR3 totals 16 residues. Germline loops: CDR1 SGHTA, CDR2 FQGNSA. The V and J ends lost 5 bases and 10 bases, in that order; junction bases with no gene match: 11. The CDR3 here is CASSTQTSGGEYAQYF. The CDR3 bases are TGTGCCAGCAGCACTCAGACTAGCGGGGGGGAATATGCGCAGTATTTT. The full variable domain, rest sourced from reference TRBV7-2 and TRBJ2-3, is GAGVSQSPSNKVTEKGKDVELRCDPISGHTALYWYRQSLGQGLEFLIYFQGNSAPDKSGLPSDRFSAERTGGSVSTLTIQRTQQEDSAVYLCASSTQTSGGEYAQYFGPGTRLTVL.

CDR3 bases: TGTGCCAGCAGCTTAGGAAGAGGACACCTAGCAACTAATGAAAAACTGTTTTTT. Encoded protein: CASSLGRGHLATNEKLFF. The chain is built from TRBV7-6 and TRBJ1-4; tentatively, D is TRBD1 (5 bases). The V gene lost 1 base and the J gene lost 0 bases, with 15 bases spanning the gap. This CDR3 spans 18 amino acids. The germline V gene has CDR1 SGHVS and CDR2 FNYEAQ.

The rearrangement joins TRBV7-9 to TRBJ1-2, with D perhaps TRBD1 (6 bases). The CDR3 totals 13 residues. V gave up 6 bases and J gave up 3 bases, with 11 bases separating them. Germline loops: CDR1 SEHNR, CDR2 FQNEAQ (reference sequence). DNA for the CDR3: TGTGCCAGCAGTCCTGACAGGTACTATGGCTACACCTTC. Amino acids: CASSPDRYYGYTF.

This rearrangement joins TRBV19 to TRBJ1-5, with D perhaps TRBD1 (5 bases). The CDR3 is 18 amino acids. The V gene's germline CDR1 is LNHDA and CDR2 SQIVND (reference sequence). V lost 7 bases and J lost 6, with 28 bases in between. CDR3 sequence reads: CASTLRGRLFVVSQPQHF. CDR3 nucleotides: TGTGCCAGTACTCTTAGGGGCAGGCTGTTTGTCGTTAGTCAGCCCCAGCATTTT.

The chain is built from TRBV5-6 and TRBJ1-4; tentative D call: TRBD1 (6 bases). Deletions cut 2 bases from V and 4 bases from J, with 12 bases between. The CDR3 is 15 residues long. CDR1 and CDR2 (germline): SGHDT, YYEEEE. The chain's CDR3 is CASSFLTGGNEKLFF. The CDR3 region has the DNA TGTGCCAGCAGCTTCTTGACAGGAGGTAATGAAAAACTGTTTTTT.

This chain links TRBV11-1 with TRBJ2-5, with 7 bases lining up with TRBD1. V shed 5 bases and J 5 bases; nucleotides not matched to a gene: 5. Germline V lookup: CDR1 SGHAT, CDR2 FQDESV (reference sequence). This CDR3 is built from 13 residues. The CDR3 is CASSPPTGETQYF. In DNA form, the CDR3 reads TGTGCCAGCAGCCCCCCGACAGGGGAGACCCAGTACTTC.

The chain employs TRBV7-6 and TRBJ1-6; D gene unclear. Trimming stripped 1 base from V and 0 bases from J, with 13 bases between. Germline CDR1 SGHVS, CDR2 FNYEAQ. The CDR3 covers 18 residues. In DNA form, the CDR3 reads TGTGCCAGCAGCTTAGGAGGGCCGCGGAGCTCCTATAATTCACCCCTCCACTTT. As protein: CASSLGGPRSSYNSPLHF.

V and J are TRBV7-9 and TRBJ1-6; possible D gene TRBD1, 6 bases. Germline values: CDR1 SEHNR, CDR2 FQNEAQ (reference sequence). The V gene lost 3 bases and the J gene lost 5 bases, with 11 bases spanning the gap. The CDR3 loop spans 15 amino acids. CDR3 residues: CASSFYRENNSPLHF. The CDR3 nucleotides read TGTGCCAGCAGCTTTTACAGGGAGAATAATTCACCCCTCCACTTT.

The rearrangement uses TRBV14 and TRBJ1-1; a possible D gene is TRBD1 (5 bases). Trimming took off 6 bases at V and 2 bases at J, with 13 bases between the two ends. The CDR3 has 14 amino acids. CDR1 is SGHDN and CDR2 is FVKESK in the germline V gene. This chain's CDR3 is CASRRNGGNTEAFF. The DNA of the CDR3 is TGTGCCAGCAGGCGGAACGGGGGAAACACTGAAGCTTTCTTT.

V gene TRBV4-2 combines with J gene TRBJ2-3; TRBD2 might be the D (6 bases). Trimming shortened V by 1 base and J by 7 bases, and 15 bases separated the two germline ends. The CDR3 sequence is 15 residues long. The germline gives CDR1 LGHNA, CDR2 YNFKEQ. CDR3 bases: TGTGCCAGCAGCCAAGGCGGGGATTTAGAACATACGCAGTATTTT. Translating gives CASSQGGDLEHTQYF.

V usage is TRBV7-2 and J usage is TRBJ2-2; D is unclear. The V end was cut by 4 bases, the J end by 7 bases, with 16 bases between. The CDR3 length is 15 residues. Germline CDR1 and CDR2: SGHTA and FQGNSA. The CDR3 here is CASSSSLGPGGELFF. DNA of the CDR3: TGTGCCAGCAGCTCATCCCTAGGTCCGGGCGGGGAGCTGTTTTTT.